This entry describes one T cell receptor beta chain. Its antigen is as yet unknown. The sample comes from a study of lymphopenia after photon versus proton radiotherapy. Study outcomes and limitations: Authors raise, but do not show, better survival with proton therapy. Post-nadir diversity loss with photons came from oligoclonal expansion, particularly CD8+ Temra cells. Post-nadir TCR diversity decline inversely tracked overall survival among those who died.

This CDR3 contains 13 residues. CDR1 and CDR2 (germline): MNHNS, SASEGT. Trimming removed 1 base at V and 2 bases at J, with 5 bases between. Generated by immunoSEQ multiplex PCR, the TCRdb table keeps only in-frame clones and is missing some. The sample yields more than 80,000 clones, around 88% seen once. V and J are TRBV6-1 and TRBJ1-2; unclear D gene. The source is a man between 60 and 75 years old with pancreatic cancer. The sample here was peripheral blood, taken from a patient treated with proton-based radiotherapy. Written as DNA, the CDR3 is TGTGCCAGCAGTGAAGGGGCAAACTATGGCTACACCTTC. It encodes CASSEGANYGYTF.